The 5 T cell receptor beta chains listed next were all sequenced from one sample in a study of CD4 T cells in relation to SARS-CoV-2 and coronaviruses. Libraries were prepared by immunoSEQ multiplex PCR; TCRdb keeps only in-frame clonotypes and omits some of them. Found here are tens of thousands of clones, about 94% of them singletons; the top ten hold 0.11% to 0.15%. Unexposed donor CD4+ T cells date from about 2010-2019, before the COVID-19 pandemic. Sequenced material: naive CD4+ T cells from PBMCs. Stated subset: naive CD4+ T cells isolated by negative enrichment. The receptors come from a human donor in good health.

The CDR3 sequence: CASSGGLGPWQEKLFF. DNA for the CDR3: TGTGCCAGTAGTGGAGGCCTGGGGCCCTGGCAAGAAAAACTGTTTTTT. This chain uses TRBV19 with TRBJ1-4; maybe TRBD1 (5 bases). CDR3 size: 16 residues. Germline CDR1 and CDR2: LNHDA and SQIVND (reference sequence). V lost 5 bases and J 8 bases, leaving 21 bases between the germline ends. Together with reference TRBV19 and TRBJ1-4, the CDR3 gives the full variable domain: DGGITQSPKYLFRKEGQNVTLSCEQNLNHDAMYWYRQDPGQGLRLIYYSQIVNDFQKGDIAEGYSVSREKKESFPLTVTSAQKNPTAFYLCASSGGLGPWQEKLFFGSGTQLSVL.

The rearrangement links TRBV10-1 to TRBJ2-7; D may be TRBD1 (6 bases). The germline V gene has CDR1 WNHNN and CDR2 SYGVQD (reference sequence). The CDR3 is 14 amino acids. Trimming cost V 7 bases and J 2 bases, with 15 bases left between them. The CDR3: CASTEGDGPYEQYF. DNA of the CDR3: TGCGCCAGCACCGAGGGGGACGGTCCCTACGAGCAGTACTTC.

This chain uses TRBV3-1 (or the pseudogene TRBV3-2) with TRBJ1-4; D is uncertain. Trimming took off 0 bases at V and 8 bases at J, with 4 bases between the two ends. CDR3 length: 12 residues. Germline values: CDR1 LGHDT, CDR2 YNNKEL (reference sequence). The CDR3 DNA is TGTGCCAGCAGCCAAGACCGGGAAAAACTGTTTTTT. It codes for CASSQDREKLFF.

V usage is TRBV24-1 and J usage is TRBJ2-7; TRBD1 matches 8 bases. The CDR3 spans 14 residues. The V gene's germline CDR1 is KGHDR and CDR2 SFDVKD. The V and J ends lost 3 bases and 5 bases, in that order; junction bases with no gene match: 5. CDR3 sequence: CATSDSRGHDEQYF. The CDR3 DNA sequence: TGTGCCACCAGTGATAGCAGGGGGCATGACGAGCAGTACTTC.

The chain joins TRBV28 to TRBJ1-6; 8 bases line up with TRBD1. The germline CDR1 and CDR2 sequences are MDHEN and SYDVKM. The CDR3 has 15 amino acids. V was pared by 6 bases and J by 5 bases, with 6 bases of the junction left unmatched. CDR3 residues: CASRPGTGHNSPLHF. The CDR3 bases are TGTGCCAGCAGACCCGGGACAGGCCATAATTCACCCCTCCACTTT. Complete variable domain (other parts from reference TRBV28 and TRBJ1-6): DVKVTQSSRYLVKRTGEKVFLECVQDMDHENMFWYRQDPGLGLRLIYFSYDVKMKEKGDIPEGYSVSREKKERFSLILESASTNQTSMYLCASRPGTGHNSPLHFGNGTRLTVT.